Listed here is a single T cell receptor beta chain. Its specificity is not known. Profiling relied on immunoSEQ multiplex PCR, and the TCRdb table lists in-frame clones only, not all of them. The repertoire has about 680,000 clones, 89% of them found once; the top ten carry about 1.5%. These data come from a study of Ad26.COV2.S vaccination and SARS-CoV-2 variants. Turning to the study itself: Ad26.COV2.S shots went into the muscle once or twice, 56 days apart. Overall study findings and caveats: Possibly, TCR breadth and depth analyses underestimated total T cell responses. Among vaccine recipients, spike-specific TCR breadth exceeded that of placebo recipients.

Treatment indicated: roughly 20 received Ad26.COV2.S at low or high dose, single or two shots; about five received placebo; per-sample allocation not given. Samples came from day 63 after the first vaccine or placebo injection. The administered vaccine (an Ad26 vector) expressed Wuhan-strain SARS-CoV-2 spike. Germline assignment: CDR1 MNHEY and CDR2 SVGAGI. Trimming stripped 0 bases from V and 0 bases from J, with 12 bases between. The CDR3 is made up of 16 amino acids. V and J are TRBV6-5 and TRBJ2-7; TRBD2 might be the D (5 bases). The TCR comes from a person between 18 and 65 years old who received the Ad26.COV2.S COVID-19 vaccine or a placebo. Sequenced here: peripheral blood, sampled in a trial of Ad26.COV2.S vaccine versus placebo. The CDR3 loop reads CASSYSSLASSYEQYF. The CDR3 DNA sequence: TGTGCCAGCAGTTACTCTTCCCTAGCCAGCTCCTACGAGCAGTACTTC.